What follows are 9 T cell receptor beta chains derived from one specimen sequenced in a study of OX40 agonist ivuxolimab in advanced cancers. The protocol was immunoSEQ multiplex PCR, while the TCRdb copy is restricted to in-frame clones and leaves out a portion. The sample holds around 76,000 clones; 85% to 90% are singletons and the top ten take 0.45% to 0.7%. This material consisted of CD4+ or CD8+ T cells sorted from blood, taken in a trial of the OX40 agonist ivuxolimab. The receptors shown here come from an adult with an advanced solid tumor such as melanoma, head and neck, liver or kidney cancer.

V and J are TRBV6-1 and TRBJ2-3, with 8 bases fitting TRBD2. V shed 3 bases and J 5 bases; nucleotides not matched to a gene: 7. Per germline, CDR1 MNHNS and CDR2 SASEGT. The CDR3 extends over 15 amino acids. In nucleotides, the CDR3 is TGTGCCAGCAGTGAGGTAACTAGCGGAGTAGATACGCAGTATTTT. It yields the protein CASSEVTSGVDTQYF.

This clone has only one observation. The chain is built from TRBV7-2 and TRBJ2-2; D call uncertain. V was pared by 5 bases and J by 0 bases, with 16 bases between. The length of the CDR3 is 17 residues. Germline CDR1 is SGHTA and CDR2 is FQGNSA. The CDR3 here is CASSPRRSGANTGELFF. Written as DNA, the CDR3 is TGTGCCAGCAGCCCACGTCGTTCAGGAGCGAACACCGGGGAGCTGTTTTTT.

The chain links TRBV30 to TRBJ2-3; tentatively, D is TRBD1 or TRBD2 (5 bases each). V lost 0 bases and J lost 2, with 12 bases in between. The germline V gene encodes CDR1 GTSNPN and CDR2 SVGIG (reference sequence). The CDR3 extends over 15 amino acids. DNA for the CDR3: TGTGCCTGGAGTGTACGAGGGGCTCCCACAGATACGCAGTATTTT. Translation gives CAWSVRGAPTDTQYF.

This rearrangement joins TRBV7-8 to TRBJ2-2, with D maybe TRBD2 (6 bases). From germline, CDR1 is SGHVS and CDR2 FQNEAQ. The CDR3 consists of 16 residues. Trimming pared 7 bases from V and 4 bases from J, leaving 19 bases between. The CDR3 loop reads CASTEGQTQSTGELFF. As DNA, the CDR3 is TGTGCCAGCACGGAGGGGCAGACCCAGAGCACCGGGGAGCTGTTTTTT.

This clone was seen only a few times. The V and J genes are TRBV2 and TRBJ1-6; D might be TRBD1 (5 bases). This CDR3 has 12 residues. Trimming removed 4 bases from V and 14 bases from J, with 12 bases in between. Per the germline V gene, CDR1 is SNHLY and CDR2 is FYNNEI. In DNA form, the CDR3 reads TGTGCCAGCAGTGTTGGGGGGTTTACCCTCCACTTT. Its translation: CASSVGGFTLHF.

The chain links TRBV5-1 to TRBJ1-6; D is uncertain. V was shortened by 2 bases and J by 8 bases, with 14 bases between the two germline ends. The CDR3 is 15 residues long. Germline V gene lookup returns CDR1 SGHRS and CDR2 YFSETQ. CDR3 coding DNA: TGCGCCAGCAGCTTCCGGCCAGCCGCAGATTCACCCCTCCACTTT. Translation: CASSFRPAADSPLHF.

This chain connects TRBV6-1 to TRBJ1-5; D not certain. This CDR3 spans 13 amino acids. Germline V gene lookup returns CDR1 MNHNS and CDR2 SASEGT. Trimming pared 7 bases from V and 2 bases from J, leaving 9 bases between. The CDR3 reads CASTREGNQPQHF. The DNA of the CDR3 is TGTGCCAGCACACGGGAGGGCAATCAGCCCCAGCATTTT.

The rearrangement uses TRBV5-1 and TRBJ2-2; tentatively, D is TRBD2 (6 bases). Trimming removed 2 bases at V and 0 bases at J, with 11 bases between. This CDR3 is built from 16 residues. Germline CDR1 is SGHRS and CDR2 is YFSETQ. DNA for the CDR3: TGCGCCAGCAGCTTCTCGGGGGACGCGAACACCGGGGAGCTGTTTTTT. This gives the protein CASSFSGDANTGELFF.

The rearrangement joins TRBV30 to TRBJ2-3, with 9 positions matching TRBD1. V gave up 0 bases and J gave up 5 bases; unmatched junction bases: 3. The CDR3 has 14 amino acids. Germline V gene sequence: CDR1 GTSNPN, CDR2 SVGIG (reference sequence). The CDR3 coding sequence is TGTGCCTGGAGTGTGGGACAGGGAAAAGATACGCAGTATTTT. Residues: CAWSVGQGKDTQYF.